This record looks at one T cell receptor beta chain sequence and its context. As yet, its antigen is unknown. The record originates from a study of monozygotic twins with cystic fibrosis. Broader study findings: Low clonality (median roughly 0.009) suggested a mostly naive repertoire. Age, concordance and disease severity did not associate with shared CDR3 numbers. In 13 of 16 pairs, V gene usage was closest to the co-twin's.

Method: immunoSEQ multiplex PCR; TCRdb's copy keeps in-frame clones and lacks some. The data contain 30,000 to 40,000 clones, approximately 70% of them singletons. The germline gives CDR1 LGHNA, CDR2 YSLEER. The CDR3 loop spans 12 amino acids. Deletions cut 5 bases from V and 8 bases from J, with 10 bases between. The receptor's source is a girl aged 10-17 years with cystic fibrosis. Sequenced material: blood. V usage is TRBV4-3 and J usage is TRBJ2-1, with a tentative D call TRBD1 (5 bases). The chain's CDR3 is CASSAGPYEQFF. The DNA of the CDR3 is TGCGCCAGCAGCGCAGGGCCCTATGAGCAGTTCTTC.